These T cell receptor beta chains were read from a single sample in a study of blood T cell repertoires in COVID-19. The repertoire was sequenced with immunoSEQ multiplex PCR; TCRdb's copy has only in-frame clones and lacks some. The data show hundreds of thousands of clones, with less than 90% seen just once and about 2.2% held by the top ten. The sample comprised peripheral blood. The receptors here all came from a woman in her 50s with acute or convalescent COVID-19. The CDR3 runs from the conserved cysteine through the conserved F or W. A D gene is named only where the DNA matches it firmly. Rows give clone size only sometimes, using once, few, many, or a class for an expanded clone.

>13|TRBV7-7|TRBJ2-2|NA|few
CASSLRESGELFF
TGTGCCAGCAGCTTACGGGAGTCGGGGGAGCTGTTTTTT
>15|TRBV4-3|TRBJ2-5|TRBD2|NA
CASSPGTSGKETQYF
TGCGCCAGCAGCCCGGGGACTAGCGGAAAAGAGACCCAGTACTTC
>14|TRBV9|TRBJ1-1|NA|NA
CASSSRQGNTEAFF
TGTGCCAGCAGCTCACGGCAGGGGAACACTGAAGCTTTCTTT
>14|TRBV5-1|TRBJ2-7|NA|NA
CASSLDRNLYEQYF
TGCGCCAGCAGCTTGGACAGGAACCTATACGAGCAGTACTTC
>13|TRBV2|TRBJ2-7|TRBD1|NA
CASRWDSPYEQYF
TGTGCCAGCAGGTGGGACAGCCCCTACGAGCAGTACTTC
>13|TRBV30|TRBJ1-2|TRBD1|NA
CALSLTGADGYTF
TGTGCCCTTAGCCTTACAGGGGCAGATGGCTACACCTTC
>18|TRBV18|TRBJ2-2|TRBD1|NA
CASSPWDRVNYATGELFF
TGTGCCAGCTCACCATGGGACAGGGTGAACTACGCTACCGGGGAGCTGTTTTTT
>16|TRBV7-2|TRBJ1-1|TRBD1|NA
CASSHRQGPMNTEAFF
TGTGCCAGCAGCCACCGACAGGGACCAATGAACACTGAAGCTTTCTTT
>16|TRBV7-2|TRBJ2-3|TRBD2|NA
CASSLGLAGPADTQYF
TGTGCCAGCAGCTTAGGACTAGCGGGACCCGCAGATACGCAGTATTTT
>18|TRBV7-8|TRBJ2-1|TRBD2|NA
CASSLEAQAGNSYNEQFF
TGTGCCAGCAGCTTAGAGGCCCAAGCGGGAAACTCCTACAATGAGCAGTTCTTC
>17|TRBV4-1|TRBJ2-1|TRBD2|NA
CASSQGLAGASYNEQFF
TGCGCCAGCAGCCAAGGGTTAGCGGGGGCCTCCTACAATGAGCAGTTCTTC
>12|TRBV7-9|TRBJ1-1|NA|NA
CASSLAQSEAFF
TGTGCCAGCAGCTTAGCGCAGTCTGAAGCTTTCTTT
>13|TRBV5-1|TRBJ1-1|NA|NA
CASSPGSAVEAFF
TGCGCCAGCAGCCCAGGGTCTGCGGTTGAAGCTTTCTTT
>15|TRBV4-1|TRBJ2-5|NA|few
CASSQRDLRGETQYF
TGCGCCAGCAGCCAACGGGACCTCCGGGGGGAGACCCAGTACTTC
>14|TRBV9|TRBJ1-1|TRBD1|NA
CASSVQGAGTEAFF
TGTGCCAGCAGCGTGCAGGGGGCAGGCACTGAAGCTTTCTTT
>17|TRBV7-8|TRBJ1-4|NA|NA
CASSLGAGLSTNEKLFF
TGTGCCAGCAGCTTAGGGGCAGGACTTTCAACTAATGAAAAACTGTTTTTT
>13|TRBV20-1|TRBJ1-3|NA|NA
CSASWEAGNTIYF
TGCAGTGCTAGTTGGGAGGCTGGAAACACCATATATTTT
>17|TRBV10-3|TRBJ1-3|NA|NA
CAISESVVLPSGNTIYF
TGTGCCATCAGTGAGTCGGTAGTGCTCCCCTCTGGAAACACCATATATTTT
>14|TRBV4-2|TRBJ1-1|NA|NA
CASSQLSVNTEAFF
TGTGCCAGCAGCCAACTCTCCGTGAACACTGAAGCTTTCTTT
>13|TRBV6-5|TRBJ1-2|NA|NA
CASSLSEEGSYTF
TGTGCCAGCAGTCTCTCCGAGGAGGGCAGCTACACCTTC
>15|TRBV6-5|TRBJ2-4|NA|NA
CASQGRAGAKNIQYF
TGTGCCTCCCAGGGCAGGGCAGGAGCCAAAAACATTCAGTACTTC
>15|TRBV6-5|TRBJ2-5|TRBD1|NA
CASSYSPGGFETQYF
TGTGCCAGCAGTTACTCGCCAGGGGGTTTCGAGACCCAGTACTTC